A single sample gave rise to the 2 T cell receptor beta chains below, sequenced in a study of blood T cell repertoires in COVID-19. Some clones are missing from TCRdb's copy, which holds only in-frame ones; the method was immunoSEQ multiplex PCR. Among some 250,000 clones listed, around 87% were seen once. Sequencing was performed on peripheral blood. Source of these receptors: a man between 60 and 75 years old who had recovered from COVID-19.

The CDR3 sequence is CATSDPRTGSTEAFF. CDR3 DNA: TGTGCCACCAGTGATCCCCGGACAGGGAGTACTGAAGCTTTCTTT. The chain is built from TRBV24-1 and TRBJ1-1; 8 nucleotides line up with TRBD1. CDR3 length: 15 residues. Germline assignment: CDR1 KGHDR and CDR2 SFDVKD. V gave up 3 bases and J gave up 5 bases; unmatched junction bases: 7.

V and J are TRBV5-1 and TRBJ2-4; tentative D call: TRBD2 (6 bases). The V gene lost 0 bases and the J gene lost 0 bases, with 10 bases spanning the gap. The CDR3 is 16 amino acids. CDR1 is SGHRS, CDR2 YFSETQ, per germline. The CDR3 sequence is CASSLEPGLAKNIQYF. The CDR3 coding sequence is TGCGCCAGCAGCTTGGAGCCGGGACTAGCCAAAAACATTCAGTACTTC.